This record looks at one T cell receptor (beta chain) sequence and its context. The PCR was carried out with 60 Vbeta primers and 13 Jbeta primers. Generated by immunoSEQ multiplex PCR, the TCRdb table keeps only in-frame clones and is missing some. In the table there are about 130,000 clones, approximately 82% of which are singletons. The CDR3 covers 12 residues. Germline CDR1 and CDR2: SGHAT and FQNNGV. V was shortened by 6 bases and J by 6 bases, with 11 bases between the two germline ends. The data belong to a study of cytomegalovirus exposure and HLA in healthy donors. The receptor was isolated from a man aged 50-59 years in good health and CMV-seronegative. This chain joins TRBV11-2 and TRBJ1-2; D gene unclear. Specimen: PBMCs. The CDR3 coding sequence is TGTGCCAGCAGAAACGGTCTTGATGGCTACACCTTC. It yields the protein CASRNGLDGYTF.